The table lists the clone carrying this T cell receptor (beta chain) with a count of one. Its target is unknown. The data were produced by immunoSEQ multiplex PCR, yet TCRdb's version contains in-frame clones alone and is incomplete. Among about 61,000 clones, about 92% were seen once, and the ten largest hold approximately 23%. Peripheral blood came from all dose cohorts at three timepoints. Unmatched junction bases numbered 17, after V lost 5 bases and J lost 5 bases. The CDR3 is 18 amino acids. Looked up from germline, CDR1 is LNHDA and CDR2 is SQIVND (reference sequence). This specimen comes from a study of OX40 agonist ivuxolimab in advanced cancers. Study at large: Patients were given ivuxolimab, an antibody that agonizes OX40 (CD134). Study conclusions and caveats: Expanded clones were, on average, more numerous among CD8+ T cells than CD4+.

The TCR comes from an adult with an advanced solid tumor such as melanoma, head and neck, liver or kidney cancer. The source material was CD4+ or CD8+ T cells sorted from blood, sampled in a trial of the OX40 agonist ivuxolimab. The V and J genes are TRBV19 and TRBJ2-1; 8 nucleotides align to TRBD2. The DNA for the CDR3 is TGTGCCAGTAGTCTCAGCGGGGGTTCTATTTGGGGACACAATGAGCAGTTCTTC. This sequence encodes CASSLSGGSIWGHNEQFF.